This T cell receptor (beta chain) was recorded in a study of spatial heterogeneity in lung cancer. Study at large: Researchers sequenced follow-up PBMC samples if they had them, and these came a median of about 22 months after resection.

Only a few counts were recorded for this clonotype. What it recognizes is unknown. Each TCR cDNA molecule bore a unique molecular identifier. TCRdb passed the 5' RACE reads through MiXCR, listing each CDR3 protein once. The sample holds fewer than 150,000 distinct CDR3 sequences; 11% are singletons and the top ten take 20% to 25%. Germline lookup yields CDR1 SGHRS and CDR2 YFSETQ. CDR3 length: 16 amino acids. The V end lost 0 bases, the J end lost 3 bases, and 13 bases lay between the germline ends. Described time point: blood at routine non-recurrence follow-up after resection. Unsorted whole RNA from tumor, nontumor lung or frozen PBMC underwent sequencing. Whole-study results and caveats: Compared with follow-up, resection was when ubiquitous expanded tumor TCRs appeared in blood more.

The receptor comes from a female donor with early-stage non-small cell lung cancer. This specimen consisted of PBMCs, obtained at follow-up. The gene calls are TRBV5-1 and TRBJ2-1; D might be TRBD1 (6 bases). CDR3 bases: TGCGCCAGCAGCTTGGGGACAGTTCAAAACTACAATGAGCAGTTCTTC. Protein sequence: CASSLGTVQNYNEQFF.